Presented here are 9 T cell receptor beta chains from one specimen sequenced in a study of blood T cells in healthy people across ages. A J-beta primer mix and a sample-barcoded 5' primer were used in a second PCR of roughly 6 to 11 cycles. TCRdb passed the 5' RACE reads through MiXCR, listing each CDR3 protein once. The profile shows approximately 940,000 distinct CDR3 sequences, around 48% of them singletons. The sample consisted of blood. The receptor source for this set is a man aged 30 to 45 in good health.

The J gene is TRBJ1-1, the V gene TRBV4-1; D call uncertain. CDR3 length: 13 residues. Trimming stripped 2 bases from V and 1 base from J, with 5 bases between. From germline, CDR1 is MGHRA and CDR2 YSYEKL. CDR3 DNA: TGCGCCAGCAGCCAACAGAAGAACACTGAAGCTTTCTTT. Amino acids: CASSQQKNTEAFF.

There are many counts of this clonotype. V usage is TRBV12-3 or TRBV12-4 and J usage is TRBJ1-2, with a possible D match to TRBD1 (5 bases). V was shortened by 7 bases and J by 6 bases, with 15 bases between the two germline ends. This CDR3 has 13 residues. The CDR3 bases are TGTGCCAGCACCCCGGCAGGGAGAAATGGCTACACCTTC. Translated, it gives CASTPAGRNGYTF.

DNA of the CDR3: TGTGCCAGCCGTCCTGTGGGGTCTAATGAAAAACTGTTTTTT. Its protein is CASRPVGSNEKLFF. The genes are TRBV28 and TRBJ1-4; no firm D call. CDR1 MDHEN and CDR2 SYDVKM come from the germline V gene. The length of the CDR3 is 14 residues. Trimming removed 8 bases from V and 3 bases from J, with 13 bases in between.

Only a few counts were recorded for this clonotype. This rearrangement joins TRBV5-1 to TRBJ2-1, with D possibly being TRBD2 (6 bases). Trimming stripped 1 base from V and 0 bases from J, with 8 bases between. Per the germline V gene, CDR1 is SGHRS and CDR2 is YFSETQ. The CDR3 has 15 amino acids. CDR3 protein: CASSLLEGSYNEQFF. CDR3 nucleotides: TGCGCCAGCAGCTTGCTGGAGGGCTCCTACAATGAGCAGTTCTTC. Full variable domain (outside the CDR3, taken from reference TRBV5-1 and TRBJ2-1): KAGVTQTPRYLIKTRGQQVTLSCSPISGHRSVSWYQQTPGQGLQFLFEYFSETQRNKGNFPGRFSGRQFSNSRSEMNVSTLELGDSALYLCASSLLEGSYNEQFFGPGTRLTVL.

The chain carries TRBV7-9 and TRBJ1-2, with 8 bases that match TRBD1. Germline CDR1 and CDR2: SEHNR and FQNEAQ (reference sequence). Trimming removed 6 bases from V and 6 bases from J; junction bases left unmatched: 9. The CDR3 loop spans 14 amino acids. The CDR3 region is CASRPGQENNGYTF. The CDR3 region has the DNA TGTGCCAGCAGACCGGGACAGGAGAATAATGGCTACACCTTC.

This clonotype occurred a few times. The chain has TRBV4-3 and TRBJ2-1; maybe TRBD1 (5 bases). Deletions cut 0 bases from V and 1 base from J, with 13 bases between. Germline CDR1 reads LGHNA; CDR2 reads YSLEER. This CDR3 has 17 amino acids. DNA of the CDR3: TGCGCCAGCAGCCAAGATGTCAGGACAAGTTCCTACAATGAGCAGTTCTTC. The encoded protein is CASSQDVRTSSYNEQFF.

The chain couples TRBV6-2 or TRBV6-3 to TRBJ2-7; 11 nucleotides match TRBD2. This CDR3 spans 15 amino acids. The germline gives CDR1 MNHEY, CDR2 SVGEGT. Unmatched junction bases numbered 7, after V lost 6 bases and J lost 3 bases. The CDR3 region is CASRQTGLAVYEQYF. CDR3 DNA sequence: TGTGCCAGCAGGCAAACGGGACTAGCGGTCTACGAGCAGTACTTC.

This clonotype was found a few times. The rearrangement joins TRBV25-1 to TRBJ1-5; no reliable D call. Looked up from germline, CDR1 is MGHDK and CDR2 is SYGVNS. The CDR3 runs to 14 residues. Trimming took off 8 bases at V and 2 bases at J, with 13 bases between the two ends. CDR3 sequence reads: CASEETGGNQPQHF. The CDR3 DNA is TGTGCCAGCGAGGAGACGGGAGGCAATCAGCCCCAGCATTTT. Filled out from reference TRBV25-1 and TRBJ1-5, the complete variable domain reads EADIYQTPRYLVIGTGKKITLECSQTMGHDKMYWYQQDPGMELHLIHYSYGVNSTEKGDLSSESTVSRIRTEHFPLTLESARPSHTSQYLCASEETGGNQPQHFGDGTRLSIL.

V gene TRBV5-1 combines with J gene TRBJ1-2, with D possibly TRBD1 on 6 matching bases. Germline V gene sequence: CDR1 SGHRS, CDR2 YFSETQ. Trimming took 0 bases from V and 7 from J, leaving 13 bases between them. This CDR3 has 14 amino acids. The CDR3 sequence is CASSLGQAYGGYTF. CDR3 DNA sequence: TGCGCCAGCAGCTTGGGACAGGCCTATGGTGGCTACACCTTC.